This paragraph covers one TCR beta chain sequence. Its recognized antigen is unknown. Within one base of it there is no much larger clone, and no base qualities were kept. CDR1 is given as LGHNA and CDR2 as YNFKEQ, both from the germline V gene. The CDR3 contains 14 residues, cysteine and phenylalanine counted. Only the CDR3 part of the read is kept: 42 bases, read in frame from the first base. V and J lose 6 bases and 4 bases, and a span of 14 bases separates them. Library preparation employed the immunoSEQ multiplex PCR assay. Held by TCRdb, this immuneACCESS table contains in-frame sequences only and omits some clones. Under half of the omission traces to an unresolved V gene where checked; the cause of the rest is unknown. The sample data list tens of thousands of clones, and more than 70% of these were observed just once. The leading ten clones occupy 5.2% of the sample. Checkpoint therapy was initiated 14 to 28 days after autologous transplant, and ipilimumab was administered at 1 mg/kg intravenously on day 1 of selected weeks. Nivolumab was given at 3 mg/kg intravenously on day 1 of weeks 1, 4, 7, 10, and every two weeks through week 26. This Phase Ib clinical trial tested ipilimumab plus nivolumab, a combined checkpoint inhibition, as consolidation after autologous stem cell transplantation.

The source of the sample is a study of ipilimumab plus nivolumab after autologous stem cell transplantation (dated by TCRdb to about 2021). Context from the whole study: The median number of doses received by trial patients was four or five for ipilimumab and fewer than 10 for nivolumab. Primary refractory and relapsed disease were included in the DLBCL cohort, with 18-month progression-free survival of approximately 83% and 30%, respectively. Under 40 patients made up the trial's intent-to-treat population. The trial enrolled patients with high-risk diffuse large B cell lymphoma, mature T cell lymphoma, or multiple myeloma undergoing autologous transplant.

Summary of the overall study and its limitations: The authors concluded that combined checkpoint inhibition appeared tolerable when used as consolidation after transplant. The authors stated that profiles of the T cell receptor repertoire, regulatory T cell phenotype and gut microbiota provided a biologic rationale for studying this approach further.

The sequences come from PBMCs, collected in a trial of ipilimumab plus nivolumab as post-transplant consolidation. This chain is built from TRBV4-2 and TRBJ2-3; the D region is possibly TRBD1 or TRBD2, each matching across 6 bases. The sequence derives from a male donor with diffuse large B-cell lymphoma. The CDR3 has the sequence CASRRGTFPDTQYF. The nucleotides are TGTGCCAGCAGACGCGGGACATTTCCAGATACGCAGTATTTT.